The 16 T cell receptor beta chains below come from one sample, sequenced in a study of early T cells in non-severe SARS-CoV-2 infection (dated by TCRdb to about 2021). Library prep was done by 5' RACE. Sequencer: NextSeq 500. Through fastp at Q25 and MiXCR, TCRdb rebuilt clones from the public reads, retaining in-frame beta chains. All rows with the same CDR3 protein become a single entry with the most common DNA and genes. The sample table contains 90,000 or so distinct CDR3 sequences; only one count was recorded for around 14% of them. 4.5% to 7% of the sample is held by the ten biggest clonotypes. Material: whole blood. All receptors come from an adult who was a healthcare worker with PCR-confirmed SARS-CoV-2 infection or an uninfected control (not recorded which).

This clonotype was observed a few times. The gene calls are TRBV9 and TRBJ2-7, with 7 bases fitting TRBD1. Germline V gives CDR1 SGDLS, CDR2 YYNGEE. V shed 0 bases and J 0 bases; nucleotides not matched to a gene: 3. CDR3 size: 15 residues. The CDR3, as DNA: TGTGCCAGCAGCGTAGAGGGGGACAGCTCCTACGAGCAGTACTTC. This sequence encodes CASSVEGDSSYEQYF.

This clonotype appeared a few times. This CDR3 is CSVPTSGRPDTQYF. The CDR3 DNA is TGCAGCGTCCCGACTAGCGGGAGGCCAGATACGCAGTATTTT. The chain links TRBV29-1 to TRBJ2-3, with 13 bases fitting TRBD2. The CDR3 is made up of 14 amino acids. V lost 6 bases to trimming and J lost 4 bases; unmatched junction nucleotides: 4. Germline loops: CDR1 SQVTM, CDR2 ANQGSEA.

This clonotype was seen a few times. The chain joins TRBV7-6 to TRBJ2-3, with TRBD2 as a possible D gene (5 bases). CDR1 is SGHVS and CDR2 is FNYEAQ in the germline V gene. CDR3 length equals 14 residues. V was cut by 1 base and J by 2 bases, with 7 bases left in between. The CDR3 bases are TGTGCCAGCAGCTTAGGGACTTACACAGATACGCAGTATTTT. This gives the protein CASSLGTYTDTQYF.

This clonotype occurred a few times. CDR3 bases: TGTGCCAGCAGTTTCCTGACCGGAGATACGCAGTATTTT. It specifies CASSFLTGDTQYF. The V and J genes are TRBV12-3 or TRBV12-4 and TRBJ2-3, with D unclear. CDR3 length: 13 amino acids. V was pared by 3 bases and J by 5 bases, with 9 bases between.

Only a few counts were recorded for this clonotype. This chain connects TRBV28 to TRBJ2-7; the D gene is possibly TRBD2 (7 bases). The CDR3 totals 15 residues. Looked up from germline, CDR1 is MDHEN and CDR2 is SYDVKM. V shed 2 bases and J shed 7 bases, with 18 bases lying between them. The CDR3 region has the DNA TGTGCCAGCAGTTTACGGGGGGCCGTGGTCTGGGAGCAGTACTTC. This encodes CASSLRGAVVWEQYF.

This sequence joins TRBV10-3 and TRBJ2-2, with 12 bases fitting TRBD1. The CDR3 runs 15 residues. The germline CDR1 and CDR2 sequences are ENHRY and SYGVKD. V lost 6 bases and J lost 6; bases outside the gene matches: 5. The CDR3 bases are TGTGCCATCAGGGGGGACAGGGGGCTACCCGGGGAGCTGTTTTTT. It yields the protein CAIRGDRGLPGELFF.

Many counts were recorded for this clonotype. This chain uses TRBV10-3 with TRBJ2-1; 15 bases map to TRBD2. Trimming cost V 6 bases and J 5 bases; bases outside gene matches: 8. CDR1 is ENHRY, CDR2 SYGVKD, per germline. CDR3 size: 17 residues. The CDR3 spells CAISSGTSGRYDNEQFF. The DNA of the CDR3 is TGTGCCATCAGCTCCGGGACTAGCGGGAGGTACGACAATGAGCAGTTCTTC.

This chain joins TRBV11-2 and TRBJ2-3, with D hard to call. The CDR3 sequence is 14 residues long. CDR1 SGHAT and CDR2 FQNNGV come from the germline V gene. Trimming removed 4 bases from V and 4 bases from J, with 12 bases in between. CDR3 sequence: CASSSHVPPDTQYF. The CDR3 bases are TGTGCCAGCAGCTCCCACGTCCCCCCAGATACGCAGTATTTT.

The chain joins TRBV7-8 to TRBJ2-2; D is unclear. This CDR3 is 15 amino acids long. V shed 3 bases and J shed 0 bases, with 8 bases lying between them. CDR1 and CDR2 (germline): SGHVS, FQNEAQ. The CDR3 coding sequence is TGTGCCAGCAGCTTGTCAAGGGCGAACACCGGGGAGCTGTTTTTT. Translation gives CASSLSRANTGELFF. Based on the CDR3 plus reference TRBV7-8 and TRBJ2-2, the full variable domain is GAGVSQSPRYKVAKRGQDVALRCDPISGHVSLFWYQQALGQGPEFLTYFQNEAQLDKSGLPSDRFFAERPEGSVSTLKIQRTQQEDSAVYLCASSLSRANTGELFFGEGSRLTVL.

Many counts were recorded for this clonotype. The rearrangement links TRBV7-6 to TRBJ1-4; no reliable D call. Trimming removed 1 base from V and 8 bases from J, with 20 bases in between. The CDR3 contains 17 residues. Germline CDR1 is SGHVS and CDR2 is FNYEAQ. The CDR3 loop reads CASSLELGGPSGEKLFF. CDR3 sequence (DNA): TGTGCCAGCAGCTTAGAACTAGGAGGTCCATCGGGGGAAAAACTGTTTTTT. The variable domain in full, completed from reference TRBV7-6 and TRBJ1-4, reads GAGVSQSPRYKVTKRGQDVALRCDPISGHVSLYWYRQALGQGPEFLTYFNYEAQQDKSGLPNDRFSAERPEGSISTLTIQRTEQRDSAMYRCASSLELGGPSGEKLFFGSGTQLSVL.

This clonotype was seen many times. This CDR3 reads CSARDERSRGYTF. CDR3 DNA: TGCAGTGCTAGAGATGAGAGGAGCAGGGGCTACACCTTC. The chain carries TRBV20-1 and TRBJ1-2; D uncertain. The CDR3 runs to 13 residues. Trimming left V 0 bases short and J 8 bases short, with 13 bases between. The germline CDR1 and CDR2 sequences are DFQATT and SNEGSKA (reference sequence).

This clonotype occurred a few times. V and J are TRBV18 and TRBJ2-1; 12 nucleotides line up with TRBD2. The CDR3 runs 16 residues. The junction had 6 bases not matched to a gene; V was cut back by 6 bases and J by 3 bases. Germline V gene sequence: CDR1 KGHSH, CDR2 LQKENI. This chain's CDR3 is CASSPRTSGVYNEQFF. CDR3 nucleotides: TGTGCCAGCTCTCCTCGGACTAGCGGGGTCTACAATGAGCAGTTCTTC.

The gene calls are TRBV19 and TRBJ1-5; 8 nucleotides line up with TRBD1. Germline CDR1 is LNHDA and CDR2 is SQIVND (reference sequence). The CDR3 consists of 14 residues. J was trimmed by 2 bases and V by 5 bases; bases with no gene match: 2. CDR3 sequence reads: CASSLTGGNQPQHF. The DNA for the CDR3 is TGTGCCAGTAGTCTGACAGGGGGCAATCAGCCCCAGCATTTT.

The J gene is TRBJ1-2, the V gene TRBV12-3 or TRBV12-4, with D possibly TRBD1 on 6 matching bases. Trimming took 6 bases from V and 1 from J, leaving 15 bases between them. CDR3 length: 15 residues. The CDR3: CASSGGRSLNYGYTF. DNA for the CDR3: TGTGCCAGCAGCGGGGGCAGATCCCTTAACTATGGCTACACCTTC.

The rearrangement links TRBV10-3 to TRBJ2-7; no definite D call. The CDR3 loop spans 13 amino acids. Germline CDR1 reads ENHRY; CDR2 reads SYGVKD. Trimming cost V 4 bases and J 5 bases, with 12 bases left between them. The CDR3 DNA follows: TGTGCCATCAGTGGGGGAAGTCCCCACGAGCAGTACTTC. This encodes CAISGGSPHEQYF.

The J gene is TRBJ1-1, the V gene TRBV28, with D hard to call. This CDR3 is built from 12 residues. V was clipped by 1 base and J by 5 bases, with 5 bases between them. Germline V CDR1 and CDR2: MDHEN, SYDVKM. The CDR3 sequence: CASSLLRTEAFF. CDR3 in DNA: TGTGCCAGCAGTTTATTGCGGACTGAAGCTTTCTTT.